The entry that follows covers one T cell receptor (beta chain) sequence. Antigen: not known. The sample belongs to a study of early T cells in non-severe SARS-CoV-2 infection. The overall study: Chains from this unsorted whole-blood bulk RNA could not be paired.

This CDR3 has 16 amino acids. V lost 6 bases to trimming and J lost 3 bases; unmatched junction nucleotides: 10. In germline, CDR1 is SGHKS, CDR2 YYEKEE (reference sequence). Study-level results: CD4 and private specificities were missed by VDJdb matching, which favored anti-spike CD8 responses.

Individual cDNA molecules were tagged with unique molecular identifiers, the study reported. TCRdb itself ran the 5' RACE reads through MiXCR, one entry per CDR3 protein. The sample carries just under 65,000 distinct CDR3 sequences, about 11% recorded once. This sample comprised whole blood, obtained at baseline. The origin of this receptor is an adult who was a healthcare worker with PCR-confirmed SARS-CoV-2 infection or an uninfected control (not recorded which). The J gene is TRBJ2-2, the V gene TRBV5-5, with 8 bases matching TRBD1. Written as DNA, the CDR3 is TGTGCCAGCACCCATCGCAGGGGGCGCGACACCGGGGAGCTGTTTTTT. This translates into CASTHRRGRDTGELFF. The full variable domain, in which reference TRBV5-5 and TRBJ2-2 provide the parts outside the CDR3, is DAGVTQSPTHLIKTRGQQVTLRCSPISGHKSVSWYQQVLGQGPQFIFQYYEKEERGRGNFPDRFSARQFPNYSSELNVNALLLGDSALYLCASTHRRGRDTGELFFGEGSRLTVL.